A selection of T cell receptor beta chains follows, all from one sample in a study of response to subunit inactivated influenza vaccine. TCRdb analysed the RT-PCR reads with MiXCR anew, one entry per CDR3 protein. The table records about 530,000 distinct CDR3 sequences, approximately 10% of them present only once. This material consisted of PBMCs from blood, taken on the day of vaccination. The receptors here all came from a man over 45 who received an inactivated influenza vaccine. CDR3s include the opening cysteine and the closing phenylalanine or tryptophan. A D gene is named only where the DNA matches it firmly. Size tells how often a clone was seen (once, few, many) or the class of an expanded clone, and some rows leave it out.

d_call: -; j_call: TRBJ2-7; v_call: TRBV28; cdr3_length: 15; clone_size: few; cdr3_nt: TGTGCCAGCAGGCCTACAGGGTTTGTCTCCTACGAGCAGTACTTC; cdr3_aa: CASRPTGFVSYEQYF
d_call: -; j_call: TRBJ1-2; v_call: TRBV7-9; cdr3_length: 14; clone_size: few; cdr3_nt: TGTGCCAGCAGCTTGGTAGATCCTAACTATGGCTACACCTTC; cdr3_aa: CASSLVDPNYGYTF
d_call: -; j_call: TRBJ2-3; v_call: TRBV19; cdr3_length: 14; clone_size: -; cdr3_nt: TGTGCCAGTAGTATGAGACATCGCACAGATACGCAGTATTTT; cdr3_aa: CASSMRHRTDTQYF
d_call: -; j_call: TRBJ1-2; v_call: TRBV29-1; cdr3_length: 14; clone_size: many; cdr3_nt: TGCAGCGTTGCGAGCAGGGGAACTAACTATGGCTACACCTTC; cdr3_aa: CSVASRGTNYGYTF
d_call: -; j_call: TRBJ2-5; v_call: TRBV5-1; cdr3_length: 14; clone_size: -; cdr3_nt: TGCGCCAGCAGCTCCGGTGAGATCGGAGAGACCCAGTACTTC; cdr3_aa: CASSSGEIGETQYF
d_call: -; j_call: TRBJ2-1; v_call: TRBV7-9; cdr3_length: 13; clone_size: few; cdr3_nt: TGTGCCAGCAGCTCTTGGGGGTTGGTTGAGCAGTTCTTC; cdr3_aa: CASSSWGLVEQFF
d_call: -; j_call: TRBJ2-1; v_call: TRBV18; cdr3_length: 14; clone_size: -; cdr3_nt: TGTGCCAGCTCACCCAGTTCCGGGCCCAATGAGCAGTTCTTC; cdr3_aa: CASSPSSGPNEQFF
d_call: -; j_call: TRBJ2-7; v_call: TRBV30; cdr3_length: 12; clone_size: many; cdr3_nt: TGTGCCTGGAAAGGGCGGCCCGCCGAGCAGTACTTC; cdr3_aa: CAWKGRPAEQYF
d_call: TRBD1; j_call: TRBJ1-2; v_call: TRBV10-2; cdr3_length: 14; clone_size: -; cdr3_nt: TGCGCCAGCAGTGAGGCGCAGGGGGCGTATGGCTACACCTTC; cdr3_aa: CASSEAQGAYGYTF
d_call: -; j_call: TRBJ2-2; v_call: TRBV4-2; cdr3_length: 16; clone_size: few; cdr3_nt: TGTGCCAGCAGCCAAGATTCCCTTTCGAACACCGGGGAGCTGTTTTTT; cdr3_aa: CASSQDSLSNTGELFF
d_call: TRBD1; j_call: TRBJ1-1; v_call: TRBV6-1; cdr3_length: 14; clone_size: many; cdr3_nt: TGTGCCAGCATCATAGGACAGGGCGGAACTGAAGCTTTCTTT; cdr3_aa: CASIIGQGGTEAFF
d_call: TRBD2; j_call: TRBJ2-1; v_call: TRBV2; cdr3_length: 15; clone_size: -; cdr3_nt: TGTGCCAGCAGTGCACTAGCGGGCGTATACAATGAGCAGTTCTTC; cdr3_aa: CASSALAGVYNEQFF
d_call: -; j_call: TRBJ2-4; v_call: TRBV4-3; cdr3_length: 17; clone_size: -; cdr3_nt: TGCGCCAGCAGCCAAGGGGCTAGTATGGGGTCAACAAACATTCAGTACTTC; cdr3_aa: CASSQGASMGSTNIQYF
d_call: TRBD1; j_call: TRBJ2-2; v_call: TRBV12-3/TRBV12-4; cdr3_length: 17; clone_size: -; cdr3_nt: TGTGCCAGCAGTTTAAAAGGACAGGCGATAAACACCGGGGAGCTGTTTTTT; cdr3_aa: CASSLKGQAINTGELFF
d_call: TRBD1; j_call: TRBJ1-1; v_call: TRBV20-1; cdr3_length: 14; clone_size: few; cdr3_nt: TGCAGTGCTAGTTGGACAGGGGGCCGCACTGAAGCTTTCTTT; cdr3_aa: CSASWTGGRTEAFF
d_call: TRBD2; j_call: TRBJ2-7; v_call: TRBV3-1; cdr3_length: 17; clone_size: few; cdr3_nt: TGTGCCAGCAGCCGAAGCGGCCGCGGGAGCGGTAGTTCAGAGCAGTACTTC; cdr3_aa: CASSRSGRGSGSSEQYF
d_call: -; j_call: TRBJ2-2; v_call: TRBV5-1; cdr3_length: 16; clone_size: -; cdr3_nt: TGCGCCAGCAGCTCGGGAACATCCAATTTCGCCGGGGAGCTGTTTTTT; cdr3_aa: CASSSGTSNFAGELFF
d_call: -; j_call: TRBJ1-3; v_call: TRBV12-3/TRBV12-4; cdr3_length: 15; clone_size: many; cdr3_nt: TGTGCCAGCAGGCCGACAGAATCCTCTGGAAACACCATATATTTT; cdr3_aa: CASRPTESSGNTIYF
d_call: TRBD2; j_call: TRBJ2-7; v_call: TRBV11-2; cdr3_length: 14; clone_size: -; cdr3_nt: TGTGCCAGCCAGCGGGGGCCGCGGATTTACGAGCAGTACTTC; cdr3_aa: CASQRGPRIYEQYF
d_call: TRBD1; j_call: TRBJ2-5; v_call: TRBV7-2; cdr3_length: 15; clone_size: few; cdr3_nt: TGTGCCAGCAGCTCCAGGGGGTTAGACCAAGAGACCCAGTACTTC; cdr3_aa: CASSSRGLDQETQYF
d_call: TRBD2; j_call: TRBJ2-2; v_call: TRBV6-2/TRBV6-3; cdr3_length: 16; clone_size: few; cdr3_nt: TGTGCCAGCAGTTACTCACAGCGGGAGGGCCCCGGGGAGCTGTTTTTT; cdr3_aa: CASSYSQREGPGELFF
d_call: -; j_call: TRBJ2-7; v_call: TRBV27; cdr3_length: 15; clone_size: many; cdr3_nt: TGTGCCAGCAGTTCAGGAGGGGGTGGTACGTACGAGCAGTACTTC; cdr3_aa: CASSSGGGGTYEQYF
d_call: TRBD2; j_call: TRBJ2-5; v_call: TRBV5-1; cdr3_length: 16; clone_size: -; cdr3_nt: TGCGCCAGCAGCGATGGTGCTAGCGGGCGAAAAGAGACCCAGTACTTC; cdr3_aa: CASSDGASGRKETQYF
d_call: TRBD2; j_call: TRBJ2-5; v_call: TRBV11-2; cdr3_length: 15; clone_size: few; cdr3_nt: TGTGCCAGCAGCCGAAGTCGGCTAGCGGGGGAGACCCAGTACTTC; cdr3_aa: CASSRSRLAGETQYF
d_call: TRBD2; j_call: TRBJ2-7; v_call: TRBV20-1; cdr3_length: 13; clone_size: -; cdr3_nt: TGCAGTGCTACCGGGACTAGCGGGGGCCCGCAGTACTTC; cdr3_aa: CSATGTSGGPQYF
d_call: -; j_call: TRBJ2-6; v_call: TRBV4-3; cdr3_length: 18; clone_size: -; cdr3_nt: TGCGCCAGCAGCCAGGAACAGGGATCAGACTCTGGGGCCAACGTCCTGACTTTC; cdr3_aa: CASSQEQGSDSGANVLTF
d_call: -; j_call: TRBJ1-1; v_call: TRBV4-1; cdr3_length: 13; clone_size: -; cdr3_nt: TGTGCCAGGAGCCTTGGGACGGGTACTGAAGCTTTCTTT; cdr3_aa: CARSLGTGTEAFF
d_call: -; j_call: TRBJ2-1; v_call: TRBV7-9; cdr3_length: 13; clone_size: few; cdr3_nt: TGTGCCAGCAGCTTAGTCGGGGACAATGAGCAGTTCTTC; cdr3_aa: CASSLVGDNEQFF
d_call: TRBD2; j_call: TRBJ2-1; v_call: TRBV3-1; cdr3_length: 16; clone_size: few; cdr3_nt: TGTGCCAGCAGCCAAGTGGGACTAGCTTCGGGCAATGAGCAGTTCTTC; cdr3_aa: CASSQVGLASGNEQFF
d_call: -; j_call: TRBJ1-1; v_call: TRBV6-1; cdr3_length: 13; clone_size: many; cdr3_nt: TGTGCCAGCAGAGATACTGGGAACACTGAAGCTTTCTTT; cdr3_aa: CASRDTGNTEAFF
d_call: -; j_call: TRBJ2-5; v_call: TRBV7-9; cdr3_length: 16; clone_size: few; cdr3_nt: TGTGCCAGCAGCTTAGAAGGTAGCGGACCGTCGGAGACCCAGTACTTC; cdr3_aa: CASSLEGSGPSETQYF
d_call: -; j_call: TRBJ2-3; v_call: TRBV20-1; cdr3_length: 16; clone_size: many; cdr3_nt: TGCAGTGCTAGATCTTTAACGGGAGCAGGCACAGATACGCAGTATTTT; cdr3_aa: CSARSLTGAGTDTQYF
d_call: -; j_call: TRBJ2-5; v_call: TRBV4-2; cdr3_length: 15; clone_size: -; cdr3_nt: TGTGCCAGCAGCCCCCGTGGTAGCGCCAGAGAGACCCAGTACTTC; cdr3_aa: CASSPRGSARETQYF
d_call: -; j_call: TRBJ2-3; v_call: TRBV29-1; cdr3_length: 13; clone_size: few; cdr3_nt: TGCAGCCTGGGAGGGGGAGATCGAGATACGCAGTATTTT; cdr3_aa: CSLGGGDRDTQYF
d_call: -; j_call: TRBJ2-3; v_call: TRBV29-1; cdr3_length: 13; clone_size: -; cdr3_nt: TGCAGCGTTGGGCAGGCTAGCACAGATACGCAGTATTTT; cdr3_aa: CSVGQASTDTQYF
d_call: TRBD2; j_call: TRBJ2-1; v_call: TRBV28; cdr3_length: 16; clone_size: few; cdr3_nt: TGTGCCAGCAGCCGGGTGGGGGGACTAGCAATCGGTGAGCAGTTCTTC; cdr3_aa: CASSRVGGLAIGEQFF
d_call: TRBD2; j_call: TRBJ2-2; v_call: TRBV12-3/TRBV12-4; cdr3_length: 15; clone_size: -; cdr3_nt: TGTGCCAGCAGTCCCGAGCGGGGTTTCGGCGGGGAGCTGTCTTTT; cdr3_aa: CASSPERGFGGELSF
d_call: -; j_call: TRBJ2-4; v_call: TRBV20-1; cdr3_length: 10; clone_size: few; cdr3_nt: TGCAGTGCCCCCGTAGGGCGATTATACTTC; cdr3_aa: CSAPVGRLYF
d_call: TRBD1; j_call: TRBJ2-2; v_call: TRBV14; cdr3_length: 15; clone_size: -; cdr3_nt: TGTGCCAGCAGCCAATGGACAGGGTTTGGCGGGGAGCTGTTTTTT; cdr3_aa: CASSQWTGFGGELFF
d_call: -; j_call: TRBJ2-1; v_call: TRBV5-1; cdr3_length: 15; clone_size: few; cdr3_nt: TGCGCCAGCAGCTTGGGGTCTAGTCGGGCCAATGAGCAGTTCTTC; cdr3_aa: CASSLGSSRANEQFF
d_call: -; j_call: TRBJ2-1; v_call: TRBV5-1; cdr3_length: 12; clone_size: few; cdr3_nt: TGCGCCAGCAGCCCCACGACCAATGAGCAGTTCTTC; cdr3_aa: CASSPTTNEQFF
d_call: TRBD1; j_call: TRBJ2-1; v_call: TRBV24-1; cdr3_length: 16; clone_size: many; cdr3_nt: TGTGCCACCAGCTCAATCCGGGACAGGTCCGACAATGAGCAGTTCTTC; cdr3_aa: CATSSIRDRSDNEQFF
d_call: -; j_call: TRBJ2-5; v_call: TRBV28; cdr3_length: 13; clone_size: -; cdr3_nt: TGTGCCAGCAGTCCGAGAACAGGGAGACCCCAGTACTTC; cdr3_aa: CASSPRTGRPQYF
d_call: -; j_call: TRBJ2-1; v_call: TRBV20-1; cdr3_length: 12; clone_size: -; cdr3_nt: TGCAGTGCTAACGGACGGGACAATGAGCAGTTCTTC; cdr3_aa: CSANGRDNEQFF
d_call: TRBD2; j_call: TRBJ2-7; v_call: TRBV6-2/TRBV6-3; cdr3_length: 15; clone_size: -; cdr3_nt: TGTGCCAGCAGTTACTTAACGGGGGGATCCTACGAGCAGTACTTC; cdr3_aa: CASSYLTGGSYEQYF
d_call: -; j_call: TRBJ1-6; v_call: TRBV20-1; cdr3_length: 15; clone_size: -; cdr3_nt: TGCAGTGCTAGAGATGTGAGCTCCTATAATTCACCCCTCCACTTT; cdr3_aa: CSARDVSSYNSPLHF
d_call: TRBD1; j_call: TRBJ1-4; v_call: TRBV6-1; cdr3_length: 15; clone_size: few; cdr3_nt: TGTGCCAGCAGTCCTCCGGGACAGGGGCTCGAAAAACTGTTTTTT; cdr3_aa: CASSPPGQGLEKLFF
d_call: TRBD2; j_call: TRBJ2-2; v_call: TRBV7-2; cdr3_length: 17; clone_size: few; cdr3_nt: TGTGCCAGCAGCTATAGTCCTAGCGGGAGAAACACCGGGGAGCTGTTTTTT; cdr3_aa: CASSYSPSGRNTGELFF
d_call: -; j_call: TRBJ2-5; v_call: TRBV4-1; cdr3_length: 17; clone_size: few; cdr3_nt: TGCGCCAGCAGCCAAACGGGCAGGACCACCCCCCAAGAGACCCAGTACTTC; cdr3_aa: CASSQTGRTTPQETQYF
d_call: -; j_call: TRBJ1-2; v_call: TRBV30; cdr3_length: 12; clone_size: many; cdr3_nt: TGTGCCTGGTCGCAGGGAGGCTATGGCTACACCTTC; cdr3_aa: CAWSQGGYGYTF
d_call: -; j_call: TRBJ1-5; v_call: TRBV20-1; cdr3_length: 14; clone_size: few; cdr3_nt: TGCAGTGCTTCGAGAGACAGAGCCCATCAGCCCCAGCATTTT; cdr3_aa: CSASRDRAHQPQHF
d_call: -; j_call: TRBJ1-4; v_call: TRBV6-2/TRBV6-3; cdr3_length: 13; clone_size: few; cdr3_nt: TGTGCCAGCAGTTACTCGGAGGCTGAAAAACTGTTTTTT; cdr3_aa: CASSYSEAEKLFF
d_call: -; j_call: TRBJ2-5; v_call: TRBV29-1; cdr3_length: 12; clone_size: few; cdr3_nt: TGCAGCGCCGCCGGGACCCGAGAGACCCAGTACTTC; cdr3_aa: CSAAGTRETQYF
d_call: -; j_call: TRBJ2-7; v_call: TRBV10-2; cdr3_length: 11; clone_size: -; cdr3_nt: TGCGCCACCGGGGGTACCTACGAGCAGTACTTC; cdr3_aa: CATGGTYEQYF
d_call: -; j_call: TRBJ2-7; v_call: TRBV20-1; cdr3_length: 11; clone_size: few; cdr3_nt: TGCAGTGCTCAACAGGGCTACGAGCAGTACTTC; cdr3_aa: CSAQQGYEQYF